The 19 T cell receptor beta chains below were found in one sample sequenced in a study of blood T cells in healthy people across ages. Primed by a sample-barcoded 5' primer and a J-beta primer mix, a second PCR proceeded for roughly 6 to 12 cycles. A single record per CDR3 protein comes from TCRdb applying MiXCR to the 5' RACE reads. Seen here are about 1.4 million distinct CDR3 sequences, approximately 59% observed once, and the top ten hold 6.7%. Sequences were obtained from blood. The origin of the receptors is a man aged 18 to 29 in good health.

The rearrangement uses TRBV7-2 and TRBJ2-7; no clear D. Germline V gene data show CDR1 as SGHTA and CDR2 as FQGNSA. V was pared by 7 bases and J by 8 bases, with 15 bases between. This CDR3 spans 12 amino acids. This chain's CDR3 is CASINTSMKQYF. The DNA of the CDR3 is TGTGCCAGCATCAACACCAGTATGAAGCAGTACTTC.

This clonotype has more than one count but fewer than ten. The rearrangement uses TRBV4-2 and TRBJ2-7; 11 bases agree with TRBD2. This CDR3 comprises 14 residues. Germline values: CDR1 LGHNA, CDR2 YNFKEQ. J lost 4 bases, V lost 4 bases, and 3 bases had no gene match. The CDR3 region has the DNA TGTGCCAGCAGCCGGGCTAGCGGGAGGTACGAGCAGTACTTC. This codes for CASSRASGRYEQYF.

This clonotype was seen a few times. V gene TRBV7-2 combines with J gene TRBJ2-7; 7 positions agree with TRBD2. Trimming removed 3 bases from V and 6 bases from J; junction bases left unmatched: 8. Germline CDR1 and CDR2: SGHTA and FQGNSA. This CDR3 spans 14 amino acids. The CDR3 DNA sequence: TGTGCCAGCAGCTTTGCGGCGGGGGAGGTCGAGCAGTACTTC. Encoded protein: CASSFAAGEVEQYF.

This clonotype was counted only a few times. The CDR3 nucleotides are TGCAGCGTTCTAGGGGGGAGCTCCTACAATGAGCAGTTCTTC. It encodes CSVLGGSSYNEQFF. The chain carries TRBV29-1 and TRBJ2-1; possibly TRBD1 or TRBD2 for D (6 bases each). The germline V gene has CDR1 SQVTM and CDR2 ANQGSEA. The ends were cut back, 5 bases at V and 0 bases at J, with 11 bases in the middle. CDR3 size: 14 residues.

This clonotype was counted only a few times. The chain has TRBV29-1 and TRBJ2-4; 7 bases map to TRBD1. The J call is doubtful: the DNA matches TRBJ2-7 better. Germline assignment: CDR1 SQVTM and CDR2 ANQGSEA. CDR3 length: 14 amino acids. CDR3 DNA: TGCAGCGTTCGGACAGGCGATCCCTCCTACGAGCAGTACTTC. It encodes CSVRTGDPSYEQYF.

The chain recombines TRBV12-3 or TRBV12-4 with TRBJ2-4, with D possibly being TRBD1 or TRBD2 (5 bases each). The J call may be faulty, since TRBJ2-5 better matches the DNA end. The CDR3 covers 15 residues. The DNA for the CDR3 is TGTGCCAGCAGCCGGGACGGGTCGGGACAAGAGACCCAGTACTTC. It specifies CASSRDGSGQETQYF.

Only a few counts were recorded for this clonotype. V gene TRBV12-3 or TRBV12-4 combines with J gene TRBJ2-1; TRBD1 matches at 7 bases. This CDR3 is built from 16 residues. V lost 1 base and J lost 3; bases outside the gene matches: 6. The CDR3 region is CASSLVYGTDYNEQFF. CDR3 nucleotide sequence: TGTGCCAGCAGTTTAGTCTACGGGACAGACTACAATGAGCAGTTCTTC.

This chain uses TRBV12-3 or TRBV12-4 with TRBJ2-2; a weak D match, TRBD1 (5 bases). The length of the CDR3 is 16 residues. Trimming left V 5 bases short and J 1 base short, with 14 bases between. In DNA form, the CDR3 reads TGTGCCAGCAGTGCTGGGGCTGAAGTGAACACCGGGGAGCTGTTTTTT. Its translation: CASSAGAEVNTGELFF.

The sample holds a few counts of this clonotype. In DNA form, the CDR3 reads TGTGCCAGCAGTTTAGGGGGGGGGCCAACCTACGAGCAGTACTTC. This codes for CASSLGGGPTYEQYF. V is TRBV27 and J is TRBJ2-7; D possibly corresponds to TRBD2 (7 bases). CDR1 and CDR2 from the germline V gene are MNHEY and SMNVEV (reference sequence). The V end lost 2 bases, the J end lost 2 bases, and 13 bases lay between the germline ends. The CDR3 covers 15 residues.

This chain joins TRBV10-2 and TRBJ2-2; D gene unclear. The germline V gene has CDR1 WSHSY and CDR2 SAAADI. V lost 0 bases and J 4 bases, leaving 6 bases between the germline ends. This CDR3 has 14 amino acids. The CDR3 loop reads CASSESTFTGELFF. CDR3 sequence (DNA): TGCGCCAGCAGTGAGTCGACCTTCACCGGGGAGCTGTTTTTT.

This clonotype was picked up a small number of times. V and J are TRBV11-2 and TRBJ2-7; possibly TRBD1 for D (5 bases). V gave up 5 bases and J gave up 2 bases, with 19 bases separating them. The CDR3 has 16 residues. CDR1 and CDR2 (germline): SGHAT, FQNNGV. The CDR3 reads CASSLLLRVRTYEQYF. CDR3 DNA: TGTGCCAGCAGCCTACTTCTCAGGGTGCGGACCTACGAGCAGTACTTC.

The chain carries TRBV11-2 and TRBJ2-5, with D possibly matching TRBD1 (5 bases). The V gene lost 11 bases and the J gene lost 1 base, with 11 bases spanning the gap. CDR3 length equals 12 residues. From germline, CDR1 is SGHAT and CDR2 FQNNGV. CDR3 protein: CAHIGAQETQYF. The DNA for the CDR3 is TGTGCCCACATAGGGGCCCAAGAGACCCAGTACTTC.

The chain combines TRBV7-2 with TRBJ1-6; D uncertain. Germline loops: CDR1 SGHTA, CDR2 FQGNSA. This CDR3 has 14 amino acids. V gave up 2 bases and J gave up 7 bases, with 9 bases separating them. Written as DNA, the CDR3 is TGTGCCAGCAGCTTATACCAATCCAATTCACCCCTCCACTTT. Protein: CASSLYQSNSPLHF.

This chain links TRBV15 with TRBJ2-3; 7 positions match TRBD2. The CDR3 runs 17 residues. In germline, CDR1 is LNHNV, CDR2 YYDKDF (reference sequence). With V trimmed by 0 bases and J by 5 bases, 11 bases remained unmatched. The CDR3, as DNA: TGTGCCACCAGCAGAGATAGAGGGGAGGGCCCTGAAGATACGCAGTATTTT. Translation gives CATSRDRGEGPEDTQYF.

The V gene is TRBV10-2, the J gene TRBJ1-1; 8 nucleotides agree with TRBD1. CDR3 length equals 13 residues. From germline, CDR1 is WSHSY and CDR2 SAAADI. J was trimmed by 5 bases and V by 11 bases; bases with no gene match: 10. The DNA for the CDR3 is TGCGCCGCTCAGAACAGGGGGGAGACTGAAGCTTTCTTT. Encoded protein: CAAQNRGETEAFF.

This rearrangement joins TRBV4-2 to TRBJ2-4; 11 nucleotides line up with TRBD2. The DNA matches TRBJ2-7 better at its end, which makes the J call doubtful. This CDR3 contains 19 residues. Germline-derived CDR1 and CDR2 are LGHNA and YNFKEQ. DNA for the CDR3: TGTGCCAGCAGCCAAGATCGAGATAGCGGGAGGGGTCTTTCGGTCGAGCAGTACTTC. Translating gives CASSQDRDSGRGLSVEQYF.

The chain couples TRBV15 to TRBJ2-5, with 7 bases aligning to TRBD2. The CDR3 spans 16 residues. The V and J ends lost 2 bases and 11 bases, in that order; junction bases with no gene match: 17. Germline V gene sequence: CDR1 LNHNV, CDR2 YYDKDF (reference sequence). The CDR3 region is CATSRLPAGQFDEQYF. CDR3 nucleotides: TGTGCCACCAGCAGACTCCCAGCGGGGCAGTTTGATGAGCAGTACTTC.

The V gene is TRBV7-2, the J gene TRBJ1-3; the D is unclear. CDR3 length: 13 amino acids. The ends were cut back, 5 bases at V and 4 bases at J, with 9 bases in the middle. The germline V gene has CDR1 SGHTA and CDR2 FQGNSA. CDR3 DNA sequence: TGTGCCAGCAGCCCCGACCCCGGAAACACCATATATTTT. Translating it yields CASSPDPGNTIYF.

This chain links TRBV7-2 with TRBJ1-6, with D unresolved. Looked up from germline, CDR1 is SGHTA and CDR2 is FQGNSA. This CDR3 spans 16 amino acids. Trimming cost V 5 bases and J 7 bases, with 18 bases left between them. The CDR3 nucleotides are TGTGCCAGCAGCCCCGGTGGAGGGCTTGGAAATTCACCCCTCCACTTT. This encodes CASSPGGGLGNSPLHF.